One sample yielded the 27 T cell receptor beta chains listed below, sequenced in a study of identical twins. TCRdb reprocessed the 5' RACE reads via MiXCR and lists one record per CDR3 protein. The sample consists of roughly 690,000 distinct CDR3 sequences, around 5.7% of them appearing once. Specimen: naive T cells sorted from blood. Receptors were obtained from a man between 18 and 35 years old in good health.

This clonotype was found a few times. At one of its ends the junction is not consistent with the germline gene, which may arise from a read error. The V call is TRBV9, the J call TRBJ2-1; TRBD2 matches at 12 bases. The CDR3 is 17 amino acids. Germline assignment: CDR1 SGDLS and CDR2 YYNGEE. The CDR3 nucleotides are TGTGCCAGCAGCGTGCGGACTAGCGGGGCCCCAAACAATGAGCATTTCTTC. Its translation is CASSVRTSGAPNNEHFF.

This clonotype was counted between two and nine times. The chain is built from TRBV5-4 and TRBJ2-1; D tentatively reads TRBD1 or TRBD2 (5 bases each). The CDR3 runs 18 residues. With 0 bases removed from V and 5 bases from J, the gap between germline ends came to 21 bases. Germline CDR1 SGHNT, CDR2 YYREEE (reference sequence). CDR3 in DNA: TGTGCCAGCAGCTTGGTGGGGACGTTACGGGGCGCCGACAATGAGCAGTTCTTC. Translating it yields CASSLVGTLRGADNEQFF.

The V call is TRBV6-1, the J call TRBJ2-1, with 8 bases lining up with TRBD2. The CDR3 extends over 15 amino acids. Germline assignment: CDR1 MNHNS and CDR2 SASEGT. J lost 9 bases, V lost 7 bases, and 14 bases had no gene match. CDR3 protein: CASNRGLVVFGEQFF. Written as DNA, the CDR3 is TGTGCCAGCAACCGGGGACTAGTGGTCTTCGGTGAGCAGTTCTTC.

At least ten counts were recorded for this clonotype. The V and J genes are TRBV11-2 and TRBJ1-2, with D tentatively TRBD1 (5 bases). From germline, CDR1 is SGHAT and CDR2 FQNNGV. This CDR3 has 13 amino acids. Between the trimmed V and J ends, which lost 0 bases and 8 bases, there was a span of 10 bases. This CDR3 reads CASSLEAEGGYTF. In nucleotides, the CDR3 is TGTGCCAGCAGCTTAGAGGCGGAGGGGGGCTACACCTTC.

This clonotype has ten or more counts. The rearrangement links TRBV27 to TRBJ1-4; D is possibly TRBD1 (6 bases). Germline V gene lookup returns CDR1 MNHEY and CDR2 SMNVEV (reference sequence). The CDR3 totals 13 residues. Trimming removed 10 bases from V and 10 bases from J, with 19 bases in between. In DNA form, the CDR3 reads TGTGCCACCATGGGTCGGGGGCCTGGAAAACTGTTTTTT. Its translation: CATMGRGPGKLFF.

This clonotype has a handful of counts. V is TRBV27 and J is TRBJ2-3; tentative D call: TRBD1 (6 bases). The CDR3 has 16 residues. V was cut by 0 bases and J by 4 bases, with 14 bases left in between. Germline V lookup: CDR1 MNHEY, CDR2 SMNVEV (reference sequence). CDR3 nucleotide sequence: TGTGCCAGCAGTTTATCGATGGCAGGGGTCGCAGATACGCAGTATTTT. Amino acid sequence: CASSLSMAGVADTQYF.

This clonotype was detected ten times or more. This chain joins TRBV5-4 and TRBJ2-7; D remains ambiguous. The ends were cut back, 10 bases at V and 0 bases at J, with 14 bases in the middle. CDR1 and CDR2 from the germline V gene are SGHNT and YYREEE (reference sequence). This CDR3 region has 13 residues. This CDR3 is CAWKDASSYEQYF. Here the CDR3 DNA reads TGTGCCTGGAAGGACGCGAGCTCCTACGAGCAGTACTTC.

In this sample, this clonotype turned up a few times. The gene calls are TRBV7-8 and TRBJ2-7, with D perhaps matching TRBD1 (6 bases). Germline lookup yields CDR1 SGHVS and CDR2 FQNEAQ. The CDR3 contains 15 residues. V lost 0 bases and J 3 bases, leaving 12 bases between the germline ends. CDR3 sequence: CASSLAAGAHYEQYF. CDR3 nucleotide sequence: TGTGCCAGCAGCTTAGCGGCAGGGGCCCACTACGAGCAGTACTTC.

Details on this clonotype: This CDR3 is missing its conserved last phenylalanine or tryptophan, likely due to a read error. The CDR3 is CSASYGGGYTS. The CDR3 DNA is TGCAGTGCTAGTTATGGCGGCGGCTACACCTCC. This sequence joins TRBV20-1 and TRBJ1-2; D uncertain. The CDR3 contains 11 residues. Germline V gives CDR1 DFQATT, CDR2 SNEGSKA (reference sequence). The germline V and J ends were trimmed by 3 bases and 8 bases, with 10 bases remaining between them.

Many counts were recorded for this clonotype. The V and J genes are TRBV10-3 and TRBJ2-5; no definite D call. This CDR3 is built from 15 residues. CDR1 ENHRY and CDR2 SYGVKD come from the germline V gene. V was trimmed by 0 bases and J by 2 bases, leaving 10 bases between them. Here the CDR3 DNA reads TGTGCCATCAGTGAGTCGGGTGTGGGACAAGAGACCCAGTACTTC. Amino acid sequence: CAISESGVGQETQYF.

This clonotype showed up just a few times. Written as DNA, the CDR3 is TGTGCCAGCAGTTTCGGGGGTGGTGGAAACACCATATATTTT. Amino acid sequence: CASSFGGGGNTIYF. J is TRBJ1-3 and V is TRBV27, with D possibly being TRBD1 (5 bases). CDR3 size: 14 residues. Germline V CDR1 and CDR2: MNHEY, SMNVEV (reference sequence). V gave up 3 bases and J gave up 3 bases, with 9 bases separating them.

Many counts were recorded for this clonotype. The chain couples TRBV4-3 to TRBJ1-1; D gene ambiguous. The CDR3 is 16 residues long. Trimming removed 0 bases from V and 4 bases from J, with 15 bases in between. Germline loops: CDR1 LGHNA, CDR2 YSLEER. In DNA, the CDR3 is TGCGCCAGCAGCCAAGATCGTGCGGGGTTGGGCACTGAAGCTTTCTTT. This encodes CASSQDRAGLGTEAFF.

This clonotype has only a few counts. The DNA of the CDR3 is TGCAGTGCCCGAGCGGGAGGAACAAGCTCCTACAATGAGCAGTTCTTC. Protein: CSARAGGTSSYNEQFF. The V and J genes are TRBV20-1 and TRBJ2-1; 9 nucleotides match TRBD2. This CDR3 has 16 amino acids. The V and J ends lost 6 bases and 0 bases, in that order; junction bases with no gene match: 9. Germline-derived CDR1 and CDR2 are DFQATT and SNEGSKA (reference sequence).

This clonotype was seen many times. This chain links TRBV29-1 with TRBJ2-1; no definite D call. Germline CDR1 SQVTM, CDR2 ANQGSEA. The V end lost 6 bases, the J end lost 0 bases, and 9 bases lay between the germline ends. This CDR3 spans 13 amino acids. The CDR3 region has the DNA TGCAGCGTCGACTCGAGCTCCTACAATGAGCAGTTCTTC. Amino acids: CSVDSSSYNEQFF.

The sample holds many counts of this clonotype. The chain is built from TRBV12-3 or TRBV12-4 and TRBJ2-7; D is possibly TRBD1 or TRBD2 (5 bases each). The CDR3 has 13 amino acids. The V end lost 3 bases, the J end lost 5 bases, and 11 bases lay between the germline ends. The CDR3 coding sequence is TGTGCCAGCAGTTTGGCCGGGGACCACGAGCAGTACGTC. Its protein product is CASSLAGDHEQYV.

Points on this clonotype: This may arise from a read error, as a much more abundant clone is one base away. The chain joins TRBV7-9 to TRBJ2-1, with D unresolved. The CDR3 covers 13 residues. Germline lookup yields CDR1 SEHNR and CDR2 FQNEAQ (reference sequence). The CDR3 here is CSSSSPSYNEQFF. CDR3 DNA: TGTTCCAGCAGCTCCCCCTCCTACAATGAGCAGTTCTTC. The full variable domain, completed using reference TRBV7-9 and TRBJ2-1, is DTGVSQNPRHKITKRGQNVTFRCDPISEHNRLYWYRQTLGQGPEFLTYFQNEAQLEKSRLLSDRFSAERPKGSFSTLEIQRTEQGDSAMYLCSSSSPSYNEQFFGPGTRLTVL.

A remark on this clonotype: This could be a read error, since a much larger clone is one nucleotide away. The CDR3 does not end in the conserved phenylalanine or tryptophan, so this is likely a read error. This chain uses TRBV12-3 or TRBV12-4 with TRBJ2-7; D ambiguous. The CDR3 runs 13 residues. Trimming left V 3 bases short and J 4 bases short, with 10 bases between. The CDR3 protein is CASSFFLSYEQYC. As DNA, the CDR3 is TGTGCCAGCAGTTTCTTCTTGTCGTACGAGCAGTACTGC.

The chain combines TRBV14 with TRBJ1-1, with D possibly TRBD1 on 6 matching bases. Germline-derived CDR1 and CDR2 are SGHDN and FVKESK. The CDR3 is made up of 15 amino acids. V shed 2 bases and J shed 1 base, with 11 bases lying between them. The CDR3 protein is CASSQLDRTNTEAFF. DNA for the CDR3: TGTGCCAGCAGCCAATTGGACAGAACGAACACTGAAGCTTTCTTT.

This clonotype was counted only a few times. This chain connects TRBV13 to TRBJ2-5; weak D call: TRBD2 (5 bases). This CDR3 region has 14 residues. V gave up 1 base and J gave up 4 bases, with 10 bases separating them. CDR1 is PRHDT, CDR2 FYEKMQ, per germline (reference sequence). The CDR3 is CASSLAGMAETQYF. For the CDR3, the DNA is TGTGCCAGCAGCTTAGCGGGGATGGCAGAGACCCAGTACTTC.

A note on this clonotype: Germline is not matched at one junction end, which may reflect a read error. V usage is TRBV7-2 and J usage is TRBJ1-5; D is perhaps TRBD1 (5 bases). CDR1 and CDR2 from the germline V gene are SGHTA and FQGNSA. The CDR3 is 15 residues long. The CDR3 DNA sequence: TGTGCCAGCAGTTTAGGGAGGGGCTTCAATCAGCCCCAGCATTTT. It specifies CASSLGRGFNQPQHF.

This rearrangement joins TRBV6-5 to TRBJ2-7, with TRBD2 matching 10 bases. Per germline, CDR1 MNHEY and CDR2 SVGAGI. The CDR3 sequence is 16 residues long. The ends lost 4 bases at V and 0 bases at J; junction bases unmatched: 6. The CDR3 here is CASSSMTSGRSYEQYF. For the CDR3, the DNA is TGTGCCAGCAGTTCAATGACTAGCGGGCGCTCCTACGAGCAGTACTTC.

There are many counts of this clonotype. CDR3 in amino acids: CASSPGRGSTDTQYF. The CDR3 bases are TGCGCCAGCAGCCCAGGTAGGGGAAGCACAGATACGCAGTATTTT. This chain uses TRBV5-1 with TRBJ2-3; the D gene is possibly TRBD1 (5 bases). Germline lookup yields CDR1 SGHRS and CDR2 YFSETQ. Trimming shortened V by 4 bases and J by 0 bases, and 12 bases separated the two germline ends. This CDR3 region has 15 residues.

This clonotype has only a few counts. V gene TRBV24-1 combines with J gene TRBJ2-1; TRBD2 agrees at 13 bases. Germline CDR1 is KGHDR and CDR2 is SFDVKD. V lost 3 bases and J lost 8; bases outside the gene matches: 6. The CDR3 has 16 amino acids. CDR3 sequence: CATSDQTSGRIDEQFF. DNA of the CDR3: TGTGCCACCAGTGATCAGACTAGCGGGAGGATCGATGAGCAGTTCTTC.

This clonotype was counted a single time. V usage is TRBV2 and J usage is TRBJ2-7; tentatively, D is TRBD1 (5 bases). V was trimmed by 6 bases and J by 3 bases, leaving 9 bases between them. Germline loops: CDR1 SNHLY, CDR2 FYNNEI. The CDR3 has 12 amino acids. The CDR3 loop is CASRDNNYEQYV. CDR3 nucleotides: TGTGCCAGCAGGGACAACAACTACGAGCAGTACGTC.

This clonotype has a handful of counts. The gene calls are TRBV20-1 and TRBJ1-4; D is unclear. The length of the CDR3 is 14 residues. The V end was cut by 0 bases, the J end by 10 bases, with 15 bases between. Per germline, CDR1 DFQATT and CDR2 SNEGSKA (reference sequence). This CDR3 reads CSARDPRESGKLFF. CDR3 DNA sequence: TGCAGTGCTAGAGATCCTAGGGAGTCCGGAAAACTGTTTTTT.

This clonotype was detected only a few times. This chain uses TRBV6-5 with TRBJ2-2; maybe TRBD1 (6 bases). V lost 9 bases to trimming and J lost 0 bases, with 32 bases between them. Germline CDR1 is MNHEY and CDR2 is SVGAGI. This CDR3 has 21 amino acids. The DNA for the CDR3 is TGTGCCAGTACCAGGGGTTTAAGGGGCTGGGCCCCCGCTTCGAACACCGGGGAGCTGTTTTTT. The encoded protein is CASTRGLRGWAPASNTGELFF.

CDR3 protein: CASSLGTIYTGELFF. DNA for the CDR3: TGTGCCAGCAGCCTTGGGACCATTTACACCGGGGAGCTGTTTTTT. This chain uses TRBV5-6 with TRBJ2-2; D might be TRBD1 or TRBD2, each matching 5 bases. CDR3 size: 15 residues. The V end lost 4 bases, the J end lost 3 bases, and 13 bases lay between the germline ends. The germline V gene encodes CDR1 SGHDT and CDR2 YYEEEE.